This entry features one TCR beta chain sequence. The target of this receptor is not known. Per-base quality was not reported, and no clone a single base away is much larger than it. Systemically healthy Caucasian individuals from Russia, some 36 in total and aged roughly 6 to 100 years, were included as donors. Ten milliliters of peripheral blood were collected from each donor into EDTA-treated Vacutainer tubes. Ficoll-Paque density-gradient centrifugation was used to isolate PBMCs, with at least 7 million per sample. Total RNA, at least 6 micrograms per sample, was extracted from PBMCs with Trizol reagent. For every donor, an aliquot of PBMCs went through flow cytometry to measure the percentages of naive CD45RAhigh/CD27high T cells. This sample stems from a study of blood T cells in healthy people across ages (dated by TCRdb to about 2015). About the investigation overall: In model experiments, template switching captured roughly one uniquely barcoded TCR beta cDNA molecule for every two T cells. To track age-related changes in TCR beta repertoire diversity, the study relied on deep sequencing normalized with unique cDNA molecular identifiers. The donors were divided into four age groups: young (average roughly 17 years), middle-aged (approximately 39), aged (about 60) and long-lived (about 84). To avoid experimental bias, donors of different ages were spread randomly across the sequencing lanes. For two donors (one aged 18 to 30 and one aged 80 or older), the study analyzed two additional independent replicas of 1 million unique cDNA reads from the same blood draw.

Library generation was performed with 5' RACE. TCRdb shows the sequencer as Illumina HiSeq 2500. A second PCR of roughly 7 to 12 cycles was performed with a sample-barcoded 5' primer and a J-beta primer mix. A unique molecular identifier was introduced onto each TCR beta cDNA molecule by a template-switch 5' adaptor carrying 12 random nucleotides. At least 2.5 million CDR3-containing paired-end reads were obtained from each sample. The Mint cDNA synthesis kit, primed by a TRBC-specific oligonucleotide, was used to synthesize first-strand cDNA from all RNA. Following uracil-DNA glycosylase treatment, a first 18-cycle PCR with universal primers M1SS and BC2_uni_R was performed on all cDNA. Turning to the authors' computational methods: For normalization, 1 million high-quality reads, each with a distinct molecular identifier, were randomly selected from each sample. Reads with shared molecular identifiers were discarded instead of being binned into consensus sequences. MiTCR, with a Q25 quality threshold and the strictest error-elimination algorithm, was used for CDR3 identification, clonotype clustering and error correction. Lower-bound total TCR beta diversity was estimated with a nonparametric unseen species model using Euler transformation. TCRdb took the public reads, trimmed them with fastp at Q25, ran MiXCR for clone calling and kept in-frame beta chains. Entries that share a CDR3 protein sequence are merged under the most common genes and DNA. The V and J calls and clone size are TCRdb's, not the authors'. This sample has about 1.8 million distinct CDR3 sequences in its table, and around half of those were observed once. 2.1% of the sample lies in the top ten.

Overall study results and their limits: Donor CMV infection status was unknown, potentially confounding age-related changes in expanded clonotypes. The percentage of naive T cells measured by flow cytometry correlated strongly with observed TCR beta diversity. Compared with the aged group, the long-lived group had more naive CD4+ T cells, fewer expanded clones and increased TCR diversity, suggesting age selection. Observed TCR beta diversity per million T cells fell roughly linearly with age, and a significant reduction was already apparent by age roughly 41. Bulk unsorted PBMC profiling prevented conclusive comparison of naive and antigen-experienced compartments. Total diversity estimates from one million sequenced T cells were considered lower bounds and underestimates.

Trimming leaves V shorter by 3 bases and J shorter by 8 bases, with the junction holding 3 bases beyond the gene matches. From the cysteine through the phenylalanine, the CDR3 covers 12 amino acids. Only the CDR3 DNA is retained, 36 bases long and in frame from the first base. CDR1 and CDR2 are drawn from the germline V gene (reference sequence): DFQATT, SNEGSKA. Sequencing was carried out using blood. The origin of this receptor is a middle-aged woman in good health. The chain links TRBV20-1 with TRBJ2-4, with 8 bases aligning to TRBD2. The CDR3: CSASGGADIQYF. The DNA sequence is given as TGCAGTGCTAGCGGGGGGGCCGACATTCAGTACTTC.